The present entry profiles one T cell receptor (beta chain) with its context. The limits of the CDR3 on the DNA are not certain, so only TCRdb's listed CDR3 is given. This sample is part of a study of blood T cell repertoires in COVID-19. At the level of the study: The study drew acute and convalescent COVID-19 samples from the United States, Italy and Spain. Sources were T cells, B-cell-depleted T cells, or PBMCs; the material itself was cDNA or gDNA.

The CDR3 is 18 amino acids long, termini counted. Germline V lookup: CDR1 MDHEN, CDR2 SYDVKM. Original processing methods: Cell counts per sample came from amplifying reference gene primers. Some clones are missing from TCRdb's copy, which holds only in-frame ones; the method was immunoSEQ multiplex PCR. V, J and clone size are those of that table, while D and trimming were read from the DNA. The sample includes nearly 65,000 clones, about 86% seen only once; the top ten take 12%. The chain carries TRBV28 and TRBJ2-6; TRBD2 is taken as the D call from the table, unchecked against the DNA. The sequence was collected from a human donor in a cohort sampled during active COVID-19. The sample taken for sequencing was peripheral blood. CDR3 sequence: CASSFLAAGRSGANVLTF.